The 23 T cell receptor beta chains below all came from one sample that was sequenced in a study of T cells in Graves' hyperthyroidism and ophthalmopathy. The CDR3 regions of TCR beta were amplified from RNA transcripts. First-round RT-PCR of the TCR CDR3 relied on the HTBI primer set. From the multiplex PCR reads, TCRdb called clonotypes with MiXCR, one entry per CDR3 protein. In the table there are approximately 400,000 distinct CDR3 sequences, less than 20% of which are singletons. The sample consisted of blood. Receptors were obtained from a woman under 30 with Graves' hyperthyroidism.

CDR3 sequence: CASSYQGQGLYEQYF. In DNA, the CDR3 is TGTGCCAGCAGCTACCAGGGACAGGGCCTATACGAGCAGTACTTC. This chain joins TRBV7-9 and TRBJ2-7; TRBD1 aligns across 9 bases. With 4 bases clipped from V and 4 bases from J, the junction kept 8 bases outside the gene matches. The V gene's germline CDR1 is SEHNR and CDR2 FQNEAQ (reference sequence). This CDR3 contains 15 residues.

There are many counts of this clonotype. The chain employs TRBV29-1 and TRBJ2-7; D uncertain. Germline V CDR1 and CDR2: SQVTM, ANQGSEA. The CDR3 spans 13 residues. Trimming shortened V by 5 bases and J by 0 bases, and 11 bases separated the two germline ends. The CDR3 loop reads CSVQVRSSYEQYF. In DNA form, the CDR3 reads TGCAGCGTTCAGGTTCGCAGCTCCTACGAGCAGTACTTC.

In this sample, this clonotype turned up many times. V is TRBV28 and J is TRBJ2-7; 8 nucleotides align to TRBD1. With V trimmed by 6 bases and J by 5 bases, 6 bases remained unmatched. CDR1 is MDHEN and CDR2 is SYDVKM in the germline V gene. The CDR3 sequence is 13 residues long. CDR3: CASSPGQEDEQYF. DNA for the CDR3: TGTGCCAGCAGCCCGGGACAGGAGGACGAGCAGTACTTC.

The V and J genes are TRBV6-1 and TRBJ2-2; D is unresolved. The CDR3 sequence is 14 residues long. The V and J ends lost 1 base and 3 bases respectively, with 6 bases between them. CDR1 and CDR2 (germline): MNHNS, SASEGT. CDR3 bases: TGTGCCAGCAGTGAAGGGGCGTACACCGGGGAGCTGTTTTTT. Amino acid sequence: CASSEGAYTGELFF.

This clonotype was recorded many times. The genes are TRBV2 and TRBJ2-3, with a weak D call TRBD1 (6 bases). V was pared by 3 bases and J by 6 bases, with 16 bases between. From germline, CDR1 is SNHLY and CDR2 FYNNEI. This CDR3 comprises 15 residues. DNA of the CDR3: TGTGCCAGCAGTGAGCAGGGGACCCGGACGGATACGCAGTATTTT. Its translation: CASSEQGTRTDTQYF.

This clonotype was seen at least ten times. The chain recombines TRBV12-3 or TRBV12-4 with TRBJ1-4; D gene uncertain. This CDR3 spans 14 amino acids. Trimming left V 5 bases short and J 8 bases short, with 15 bases between. This CDR3 reads CASSERHGREKLFF. CDR3 DNA sequence: TGTGCCAGCAGTGAGCGACATGGGAGGGAAAAACTGTTTTTT.

The gene calls are TRBV2 and TRBJ1-5, with 10 positions matching TRBD1. CDR3 length equals 17 residues. V lost 6 bases and J lost 5; bases outside the gene matches: 13. The germline V gene has CDR1 SNHLY and CDR2 FYNNEI. In DNA, the CDR3 is TGTGCCAGCAGCCAGCCGGTTTCCGGGACAGGGGATCAGCCCCAGCATTTT. This gives the protein CASSQPVSGTGDQPQHF.

The genes are TRBV27 and TRBJ1-5; D remains unclear. The CDR3 covers 12 residues. V shed 5 bases and J shed 6 bases, with 8 bases lying between them. CDR1 MNHEY and CDR2 SMNVEV come from the germline V gene (reference sequence). CDR3 nucleotide sequence: TGTGCCAGCAGTAATTGGAGTCAGCCCCAGCATTTT. Translation gives CASSNWSQPQHF.

Remarks on this clonotype: This could be a read error, since a much larger clone is one nucleotide away. The genes are TRBV2 and TRBJ1-6; possible D gene TRBD1, 6 bases. Germline CDR1 SNHLY, CDR2 FYNNEI. This CDR3 has 13 residues. The CDR3 region has the DNA TGTGTCAGCGGCTGGGACAATAATTCACCCCTCCACTTT. Amino acid sequence: CVSGWDNNSPLHF.

This clonotype appeared many times. The chain couples TRBV2 to TRBJ2-3, with D maybe TRBD1 (6 bases). Germline CDR1 reads SNHLY; CDR2 reads FYNNEI. CDR3 length: 15 amino acids. Trimming removed 8 bases at V and 2 bases at J, with 17 bases between. The CDR3 nucleotides read TGTGCCAGCGTCGTACAGGGAACTCCCACAGATACGCAGTATTTT. It yields the protein CASVVQGTPTDTQYF.

This clonotype was recorded a few times. This chain uses TRBV20-1 with TRBJ2-3; 10 positions match TRBD2. The J segment lost 2 bases and the V segment lost 5 bases, leaving 7 bases of the junction unmatched. The germline V gene has CDR1 DFQATT and CDR2 SNEGSKA (reference sequence). The CDR3 is made up of 15 amino acids. DNA for the CDR3: TGCAGTGCTCTAACTAGCGGGGATTTCACAGATACGCAGTATTTT. It encodes CSALTSGDFTDTQYF.

Many counts were recorded for this clonotype. J is TRBJ1-5 and V is TRBV12-3 or TRBV12-4, with a possible D match to TRBD1 (6 bases). The CDR3 length is 14 residues. Trimming removed 3 bases from V and 4 bases from J, with 10 bases in between. This chain's CDR3 is CASSFWGQNQPQHF. In DNA, the CDR3 is TGTGCCAGCAGTTTCTGGGGACAAAATCAGCCCCAGCATTTT.

The chain employs TRBV28 and TRBJ2-7; D not resolved. Germline assignment: CDR1 MDHEN and CDR2 SYDVKM. The CDR3 consists of 14 residues. Trimming left V 5 bases short and J 3 bases short, with 14 bases between. The CDR3 loop reads CASSPDIGLYEQYF. Written as DNA, the CDR3 is TGTGCCAGCAGTCCAGACATTGGGCTCTACGAGCAGTACTTC. The full variable domain, in which reference TRBV28 and TRBJ2-7 provide the parts outside the CDR3, is DVKVTQSSRYLVKRTGEKVFLECVQDMDHENMFWYRQDPGLGLRLIYFSYDVKMKEKGDIPEGYSVSREKKERFSLILESASTNQTSMYLCASSPDIGLYEQYFGPGTRLTVT.

This clonotype has at least ten counts. The chain is built from TRBV6-2 or TRBV6-3 and TRBJ1-1; D ambiguous. Trimming took 5 bases from V and 4 from J, leaving 11 bases between them. This CDR3 region has 13 residues. The germline CDR1 and CDR2 sequences are MNHEY and SVGEGT. The CDR3 region is CASSAVVGTEAFF. CDR3 in DNA: TGTGCCAGCAGTGCCGTAGTGGGCACTGAAGCTTTCTTT.

This clonotype was seen only a few times. The chain joins TRBV7-9 to TRBJ2-4, with TRBD1 as a possible D gene (5 bases). The length of the CDR3 is 14 residues. The V and J ends lost 4 bases and 9 bases respectively, with 16 bases between them. Germline assignment: CDR1 SEHNR and CDR2 FQNEAQ (reference sequence). The CDR3 sequence is CASSSTVNESIQYF. The CDR3 nucleotides are TGTGCCAGCAGCTCGACAGTTAATGAGAGCATTCAGTACTTC. The full variable domain, rest sourced from reference TRBV7-9 and TRBJ2-4, is DTGVSQNPRHKITKRGQNVTFRCDPISEHNRLYWYRQTLGQGPEFLTYFQNEAQLEKSRLLSDRFSAERPKGSFSTLEIQRTEQGDSAMYLCASSSTVNESIQYFGAGTRLSVL.

The table lists this clonotype with many counts. The chain is built from TRBV2 and TRBJ2-1; D not resolved. V was shortened by 6 bases and J by 9 bases, with 12 bases between the two germline ends. Germline V gives CDR1 SNHLY, CDR2 FYNNEI. The CDR3 loop spans 12 amino acids. CDR3 loop: CASSRTTFEQFF. The CDR3 bases are TGTGCCAGCAGCCGCACGACTTTTGAGCAGTTCTTC.

This clonotype appeared a few times. This sequence joins TRBV11-1 and TRBJ2-6; D is tentatively TRBD1 or TRBD2 (5 bases each). Per germline, CDR1 SGHAT and CDR2 FQDESV (reference sequence). Trimming took 5 bases from V and 5 from J, leaving 25 bases between them. This CDR3 contains 19 residues. CDR3 nucleotide sequence: TGTGCCAGCAGCCAGTTAGCAACCAGGGAGTCCCAGTGGGCCAACGTCCTGACTTTC. Residues: CASSQLATRESQWANVLTF.

In its sample, this clonotype was seen many times. The chain uses TRBV6-5 and TRBJ2-2; D gene ambiguous. This CDR3 comprises 13 residues. In germline, CDR1 is MNHEY, CDR2 SVGAGI. Trimming cost V 1 base and J 4 bases, with 4 bases left between them. This CDR3 is CASSYLVTGELFF. The CDR3, as DNA: TGTGCCAGCAGTTACTTGGTCACCGGGGAGCTGTTTTTT.

In its sample, this clonotype was seen many times. The chain links TRBV28 to TRBJ1-1; D unclear. Germline lookup yields CDR1 MDHEN and CDR2 SYDVKM. This CDR3 is built from 12 residues. Trimming cost V 2 bases and J 6 bases, with 7 bases left between them. The CDR3 spells CASSLIGPEAFF. The DNA for the CDR3 is TGTGCCAGCAGTTTAATCGGCCCTGAAGCTTTCTTT.

This clonotype came up a few times. The V gene is TRBV6-1, the J gene TRBJ2-3; the D gene is possibly TRBD2 (6 bases). The CDR3 totals 14 residues. Per the germline V gene, CDR1 is MNHNS and CDR2 is SASEGT. V shed 7 bases and J shed 0 bases, with 11 bases lying between them. The CDR3 sequence is CASTPGGSTDTQYF. Here the CDR3 DNA reads TGTGCCAGCACCCCCGGGGGAAGCACAGATACGCAGTATTTT.

Concerning this clonotype: A much larger clone is a single base away; this may be a read error. The chain recombines TRBV3-1 with TRBJ2-1, with TRBD2 matching over 9 bases. Per the germline V gene, CDR1 is LGHDT and CDR2 is YNNKEL (reference sequence). The CDR3 runs to 15 residues. The CDR3 bases are TGTACCAGCAGTCAAGCTAGCGGGGCGTACAATGAGCAGTTCTTC. Translation gives CTSSQASGAYNEQFF.

CDR3 sequence: CSASRQGGSGEQYF. CDR3 DNA sequence: TGCAGTGCTAGCCGACAGGGAGGATCGGGGGAGCAGTACTTC. The V and J genes are TRBV20-1 and TRBJ2-7; weak D call: TRBD1 (7 bases). Trimming removed 3 bases at V and 7 bases at J, with 19 bases between. The length of the CDR3 is 14 residues. Germline V gives CDR1 DFQATT, CDR2 SNEGSKA (reference sequence).

This clonotype was counted ten times or more. The chain carries TRBV2 and TRBJ1-2; 9 bases align to TRBD1. The germline V gene has CDR1 SNHLY and CDR2 FYNNEI. J lost 4 bases, V lost 10 bases, and 4 bases had no gene match. This CDR3 comprises 12 residues. The CDR3 sequence: CAKDRGTYGYTF. The CDR3 DNA sequence: TGTGCCAAGGACAGGGGCACCTATGGCTACACCTTC.